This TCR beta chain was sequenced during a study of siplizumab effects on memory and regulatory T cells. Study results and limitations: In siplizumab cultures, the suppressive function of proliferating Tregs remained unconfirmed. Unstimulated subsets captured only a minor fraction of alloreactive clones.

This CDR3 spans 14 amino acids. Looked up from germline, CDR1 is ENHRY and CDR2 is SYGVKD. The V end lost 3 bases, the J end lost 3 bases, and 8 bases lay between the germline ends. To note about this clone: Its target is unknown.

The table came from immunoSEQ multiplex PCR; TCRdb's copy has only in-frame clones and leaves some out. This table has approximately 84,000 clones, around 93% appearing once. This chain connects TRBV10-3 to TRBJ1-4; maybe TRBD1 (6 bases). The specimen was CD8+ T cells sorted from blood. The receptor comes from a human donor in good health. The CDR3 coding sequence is TGTGCCATCAGTGAAAACAGGGCTAATGAAAAACTGTTTTTT. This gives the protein CAISENRANEKLFF.